This T cell receptor (beta chain) came from a study of blood T cell repertoires in COVID-19. The authors' processing: Using reference gene primer amplification, nucleated cell counts were estimated. Using immunoSEQ multiplex PCR, the repertoire was profiled, and TCRdb retains in-frame clones only, with some absent. D and trimming come from the DNA, and the V and J calls and clone size come from that table. The sample carries almost 25,000 clones, around 92% recorded once. For this clone: A read error may produce the germline difference seen at one junction end.

The CDR3 is 13 residues long. The germline V gene encodes CDR1 PRHDT and CDR2 FYEKMQ (reference sequence). This TCR was sampled from a man aged 65-85 years with active COVID-19. Sequencing used peripheral blood. The chain couples TRBV13 to TRBJ2-5, with 8 nucleotides matching TRBD2. CDR3 sequence (DNA): TGTGCCAGCAGCCCACGGACCGGGACTAGGTTCGACTTC. Residues: CASSPRTGTRFDF.